These T cell receptor beta chains were read from a single sample in a study of control samples from healthy donors and cancer patients. Assay used: immunoSEQ multiplex PCR; TCRdb lists only in-frame clones, some missing. This table has about 180,000 clones, 90% to 95% appearing once. Sequencing was done on a sample of blood. The receptor set was obtained from a woman younger than 30 in good health. Each CDR3 is given with its conserved first and last residue. Fields, in order: J gene, V gene, CDR3 protein.

>TRBJ1-1|TRBV29-1
CSVYTEAFF
>TRBJ2-3|TRBV2
CASSGVNTDTQYF
>TRBJ1-2|TRBV3-1/TRBV3-2
CASSDSGFYGYTF
>TRBJ1-2|TRBV6-2/TRBV6-3
CASSRGGQGANGYTF
>TRBJ1-1|TRBV4-3
CASSQVVVGGANTEAFF
>TRBJ1-1|TRBV28
CASSRGQGFSMNTEAFF
>TRBJ2-1|TRBV18
CASSPRIVNEQFF
>TRBJ1-4|TRBV5-1
CASSRDLGLFF
>TRBJ2-1|TRBV28
CASSEEGTYNEQFF
>TRBJ2-3|TRBV11-1
CASSPTTGGTDTQYF
>TRBJ2-7|TRBV27
CASSLWVGDEQYF
>TRBJ1-2|TRBV19
CASSPQGANYGYTF
>TRBJ1-1|TRBV13
CASSSRDVEGTEAFF
>TRBJ2-7|TRBV2
CASSETGTAIYEQYF
>TRBJ1-2|TRBV11-2
CASSLGTNYGYTF
>TRBJ1-6|TRBV28
CASRKGQARARLNSPLHF
>TRBJ1-2|TRBV5-1
CASSTGTGVYGYTF
>TRBJ2-1|TRBV5-6
CASSFSNSEWQFF
>TRBJ2-6|TRBV4-3
CASSQDAGTGANVLTF
>TRBJ1-6|TRBV6-2/TRBV6-3
CASSRQGEESPLHF
>TRBJ2-1|TRBV7-8
CASSPTTNEQFF
>TRBJ2-3|TRBV29-1
CSVEDLGIHTDTQYF
>TRBJ1-1|TRBV6-5
CASSPSGDEAFF
>TRBJ1-5|TRBV6-2/TRBV6-3
CASSYRTGRGQPQHF
>TRBJ2-7|TRBV6-6
CASSETRGGEQYF
>TRBJ1-1|TRBV5-1
CASSLDHLSTEAFF
>TRBJ2-7|TRBV6-6
CASSPGGDYEQYF
>TRBJ2-5|TRBV5-4
CASSLANGDETQYF
>TRBJ2-7|TRBV4-2
CASSQDSPTAAATYEQYF
>TRBJ1-3|TRBV19
CASMELSSGNTIYF
>TRBJ2-7|TRBV7-6
CASSFLGYEQYF
>TRBJ1-5|TRBV19
CASREPGYNQPQHF
>TRBJ2-6|TRBV18
CASSPPGTGANVLTF
>TRBJ1-1|TRBV18
CASSPLPQANTEAFF
>TRBJ1-6|TRBV6-4
CVSSQEQGANSPLHF
>TRBJ2-7|TRBV29-1
CSVGQGAYEQYF
>TRBJ1-1|TRBV2
CASSESGGTEAFF
>TRBJ2-5|TRBV18
CASSLDETQYF
>TRBJ2-1|TRBV10-2
CASKDRAYNEQFF
>TRBJ2-1|TRBV10-1
CASSDRVPGQGNYNEQFF
>TRBJ2-2|TRBV18
CASSPRLEDTGELFF
>TRBJ2-1|TRBV28
CASSLIGQGNNEQFF
>TRBJ1-1|TRBV18
CASSPPDSWGIGAFF